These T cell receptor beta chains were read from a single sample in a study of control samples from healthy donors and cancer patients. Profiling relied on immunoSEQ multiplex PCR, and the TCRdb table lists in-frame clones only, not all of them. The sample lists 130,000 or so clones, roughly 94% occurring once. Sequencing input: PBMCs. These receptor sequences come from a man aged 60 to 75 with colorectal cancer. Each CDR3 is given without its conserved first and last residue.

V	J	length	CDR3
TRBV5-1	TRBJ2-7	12	ASSLGQVEYEQY
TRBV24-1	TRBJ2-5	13	ATSPGLAGGETQY
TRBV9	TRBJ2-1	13	ASSVATSGVNEQF
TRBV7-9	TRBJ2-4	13	ASSLGELAKNIQY
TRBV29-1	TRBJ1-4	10	SVRTGPEKLF
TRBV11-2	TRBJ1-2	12	ASSYGQSLYGYT
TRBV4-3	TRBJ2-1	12	ASSLNSGTGEQF
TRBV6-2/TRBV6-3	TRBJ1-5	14	ASSHLQGTVNQPQH
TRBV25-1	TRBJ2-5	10	ASSDAEETQY
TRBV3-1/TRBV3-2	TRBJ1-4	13	ASSQGPLRNEKLF
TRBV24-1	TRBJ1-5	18	ATSGMDRILVLGSNQPQH
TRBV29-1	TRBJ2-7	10	SVGTSAYEQY
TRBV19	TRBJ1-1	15	ASSMGEGQGWITEAF
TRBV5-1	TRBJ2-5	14	ASSVDGLAGQETQY
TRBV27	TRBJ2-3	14	ASSPGTGGPTDTQY
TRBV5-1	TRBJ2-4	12	ASSSGLAKNIQY
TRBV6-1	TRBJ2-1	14	ASSAAPGQGRNEQF
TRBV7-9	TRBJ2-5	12	ASSYDRAQETQY
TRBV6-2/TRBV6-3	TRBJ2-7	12	ASTPPGIPAEQY
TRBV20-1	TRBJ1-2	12	SASPGTGGYGYT
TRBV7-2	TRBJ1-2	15	ASSLRGGTVSNYGYT
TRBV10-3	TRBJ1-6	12	AIRDRGSDSPLH
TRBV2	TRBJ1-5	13	ASSEDGVGNQPQH
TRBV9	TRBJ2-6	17	ASSAPVGRGTGGANVLT